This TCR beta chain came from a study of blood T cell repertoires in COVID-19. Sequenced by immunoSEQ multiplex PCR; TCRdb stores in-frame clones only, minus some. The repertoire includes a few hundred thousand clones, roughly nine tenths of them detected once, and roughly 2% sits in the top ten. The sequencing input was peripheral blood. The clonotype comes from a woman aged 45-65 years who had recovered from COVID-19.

CDR3: CASSSSGGLTEAFF. The CDR3 DNA sequence: TGTGCCAGCAGTTCATCAGGGGGGCTCACTGAAGCTTTCTTT. This chain uses TRBV6-2 or TRBV6-3 with TRBJ1-1; 7 nucleotides line up with TRBD1. The CDR3 contains 14 residues. Germline trimming cut 4 bases from V and 4 bases from J; bases unmatched to any gene: 6. Per the germline V gene, CDR1 is MNHEY and CDR2 is SVGEGT.